The 21 T cell receptor beta chains given below trace back to one sample, sequenced in a study of OX40 agonist ivuxolimab in advanced cancers. Data came from immunoSEQ multiplex PCR; TCRdb stores just in-frame clones and leaves some out. The top ten hold roughly 17% of the sample, which has about 21,000 clones, around 87% seen once. Specimen: CD4+ or CD8+ T cells sorted from blood, collected in a trial of the OX40 agonist ivuxolimab. These receptor sequences come from an adult with an advanced solid tumor such as melanoma, head and neck, liver or kidney cancer.

The V call is TRBV5-3, the J call TRBJ1-1; maybe TRBD1 (5 bases). TRBV5-3 is an ORF; its function is uncertain. The CDR3 is 16 amino acids. V lost 7 bases to trimming and J lost 0 bases, with 19 bases between them. CDR3 sequence reads: CARGGIPGRMNTEAFF. CDR3 coding DNA: TGTGCCAGAGGAGGTATTCCGGGACGGATGAACACTGAAGCTTTCTTT.

DNA for the CDR3: TGTGCCAGCAGCCCCGGCGGGAAGGGCGAGCAGTACTTC. Its protein is CASSPGGKGEQYF. The J gene is TRBJ2-7, the V gene TRBV7-3, with D perhaps matching TRBD2 (6 bases). Looked up from germline, CDR1 is SGHTA and CDR2 is FQGTGA. V lost 5 bases and J lost 6, with 14 bases in between. The CDR3 covers 13 residues.

The chain links TRBV25-1 to TRBJ2-2; D remains ambiguous. Germline lookup yields CDR1 MGHDK and CDR2 SYGVNS. V was trimmed by 5 bases and J by 4 bases, leaving 11 bases between them. The CDR3 is 14 residues long. The CDR3 reads CASSPDSRTGELFF. The CDR3 bases are TGTGCCAGCAGTCCCGATTCTCGCACCGGGGAGCTGTTTTTT.

The rearrangement joins TRBV7-2 to TRBJ2-1, with D unresolved. The CDR3 extends over 12 amino acids. CDR1 and CDR2 (germline): SGHTA, FQGNSA. Between the trimmed V and J ends, which lost 5 bases and 2 bases, there was a span of 4 bases. CDR3 in DNA: TGTGCCAGCAGCGCACCCTACAATGAGCAGTTCTTC. Protein: CASSAPYNEQFF.

The rearrangement uses TRBV5-1 and TRBJ1-1; possibly TRBD1 for D (5 bases). Germline CDR1 SGHRS, CDR2 YFSETQ. The CDR3 loop spans 15 amino acids. V lost 2 bases and J 2 bases, leaving 13 bases between the germline ends. The chain's CDR3 is CASSFGPGGNTEAFF. As DNA, the CDR3 is TGCGCCAGCAGCTTTGGCCCCGGGGGAAACACTGAAGCTTTCTTT.

The chain joins TRBV30 to TRBJ2-7; 7 nucleotides match TRBD1. CDR3 length: 12 amino acids. Looked up from germline, CDR1 is GTSNPN and CDR2 is SVGIG (reference sequence). Trimming cost V 2 bases and J 5 bases; bases outside gene matches: 3. This CDR3 reads CAWSPQGNEQYF. In DNA, the CDR3 is TGTGCCTGGAGTCCACAGGGGAACGAGCAGTACTTC.

The chain is built from TRBV5-1 and TRBJ1-1; maybe TRBD1 (5 bases). V dropped 0 bases and J dropped 3 bases, with 12 bases sitting between them. This CDR3 has 15 amino acids. Per germline, CDR1 SGHRS and CDR2 YFSETQ. The CDR3: CASSLDQGLDTEAFF. Here the CDR3 DNA reads TGCGCCAGCAGCTTGGACCAGGGCCTCGACACTGAAGCTTTCTTT. The full variable domain, completed using reference TRBV5-1 and TRBJ1-1, is KAGVTQTPRYLIKTRGQQVTLSCSPISGHRSVSWYQQTPGQGLQFLFEYFSETQRNKGNFPGRFSGRQFSNSRSEMNVSTLELGDSALYLCASSLDQGLDTEAFFGQGTRLTVV.

The V and J genes are TRBV7-9 and TRBJ1-1; weak D call: TRBD1 (6 bases). Deletions cut 7 bases from V and 3 bases from J, with 9 bases between. CDR3 length: 12 residues. Germline lookup yields CDR1 SEHNR and CDR2 FQNEAQ (reference sequence). CDR3 coding DNA: TGTGCCAGCACCCCAGGGGACACTGAAGCTTTCTTT. Amino acid sequence: CASTPGDTEAFF.

V gene TRBV30 combines with J gene TRBJ2-7; tentatively, D is TRBD1 (5 bases). Germline-derived CDR1 and CDR2 are GTSNPN and SVGIG (reference sequence). Trimming left V 0 bases short and J 0 bases short, with 9 bases between. This CDR3 has 14 amino acids. CDR3 in amino acids: CAWSVIGASYEQYF. CDR3 nucleotides: TGTGCCTGGAGTGTAATAGGGGCCTCCTACGAGCAGTACTTC. The variable domain in full, completed from reference TRBV30 and TRBJ2-7, reads SQTIHQWPATLVQPVGSPLSLECTVEGTSNPNLYWYRQAAGRGLQLLFYSVGIGQISSEVPQNLSASRPQDRQFILSSKKLLLSDSGFYLCAWSVIGASYEQYFGPGTRLTVT.

The rearrangement joins TRBV4-3 to TRBJ1-3; maybe TRBD1 (5 bases). The germline V gene has CDR1 LGHNA and CDR2 YSLEER. This CDR3 has 16 residues. Trimming took 2 bases from V and 1 from J, leaving 12 bases between them. The CDR3 DNA reads as TGCGCCAGCAGCCAATTCCGGGGGATTTCTGGAAACACCATATATTTT. It is translated as CASSQFRGISGNTIYF.

This clone has a single count. The J gene is TRBJ1-2, the V gene TRBV27; D gene unclear. The V gene lost 2 bases and the J gene lost 4 bases, with 11 bases spanning the gap. This CDR3 comprises 14 residues. In germline, CDR1 is MNHEY, CDR2 SMNVEV (reference sequence). The CDR3 sequence: CASSLGGGSYGYTF. DNA of the CDR3: TGTGCCAGCAGTTTAGGAGGAGGGAGCTATGGCTACACCTTC.

Concerning this clone itself: Distinct nucleotide sequences in the sample also encode this CDR3. The chain has TRBV4-1 and TRBJ1-1; D may be TRBD1 (6 bases). Trimming stripped 0 bases from V and 1 base from J, with 12 bases between. This CDR3 contains 16 residues. Germline values: CDR1 MGHRA, CDR2 YSYEKL. The CDR3 loop is CASSQDRGRGNTEAFF. In DNA form, the CDR3 reads TGCGCCAGCAGCCAAGATCGGGGGCGTGGGAACACTGAAGCTTTCTTT.

The rearrangement links TRBV11-2 to TRBJ1-3; D is unresolved. This CDR3 is 17 amino acids long. V was pared by 0 bases and J by 0 bases, with 12 bases between. From germline, CDR1 is SGHAT and CDR2 FQNNGV. CDR3 in DNA: TGTGCCAGCAGCTTAGATTTTTACGGTGGCTCTGGAAACACCATATATTTT. It codes for CASSLDFYGGSGNTIYF.

CDR3 sequence: CASGLRGVGANVLTF. CDR3 in DNA: TGTGCTAGTGGTTTAAGAGGGGTTGGGGCCAACGTCCTGACTTTC. The rearrangement uses TRBV12-5 and TRBJ2-6; D possibly uses TRBD1 or TRBD2 (5 bases each). Germline V CDR1 and CDR2: LGHNT, FRNRAP. This CDR3 contains 15 residues. Trimming removed 3 bases from V and 3 bases from J, with 9 bases in between.

The V and J genes are TRBV11-2 and TRBJ2-3; the match to TRBD2 covers 11 bases. CDR3 length: 18 amino acids. V was clipped by 4 bases and J by 0 bases; unmatched bases: 9. The germline CDR1 and CDR2 sequences are SGHAT and FQNNGV. The CDR3 nucleotides read TGTGCCAGCAGCTCATTTGGGACTAGCGGCTCTAGCACAGATACGCAGTATTTT. It yields the protein CASSSFGTSGSSTDTQYF.

This clone was observed a handful of times. This rearrangement joins TRBV11-2 to TRBJ2-2; 8 positions agree with TRBD2. Germline CDR1 reads SGHAT; CDR2 reads FQNNGV. The J segment lost 6 bases and the V segment lost 3 bases, leaving 9 bases of the junction unmatched. This CDR3 has 16 amino acids. CDR3 coding DNA: TGTGCCAGCAGCTTTTATGACTTAGCGGGGTCCGGGGAGCTGTTTTTT. This gives the protein CASSFYDLAGSGELFF.

The chain is built from TRBV5-1 and TRBJ2-7, with 8 bases identical to TRBD2. In germline, CDR1 is SGHRS, CDR2 YFSETQ. This CDR3 contains 13 residues. The J segment lost 6 bases and the V segment lost 1 base, leaving 3 bases of the junction unmatched. The CDR3 loop is CASSLSGGSEQYF. CDR3 DNA: TGCGCCAGCAGCTTGTCGGGAGGGAGCGAGCAGTACTTC.

This chain links TRBV2 with TRBJ2-3, with D unclear. Trimming pared 6 bases from V and 9 bases from J, leaving 13 bases between. In germline, CDR1 is SNHLY, CDR2 FYNNEI. CDR3 length: 12 amino acids. The CDR3 spells CASRPAEVTQYF. The CDR3 DNA sequence: TGTGCCAGCAGACCAGCAGAGGTAACGCAGTATTTT.

This clone was recorded a few times. V and J are TRBV6-5 and TRBJ2-7; 7 bases align to TRBD1. With V trimmed by 6 bases and J by 6 bases, 8 bases remained unmatched. The CDR3 covers 13 residues. Germline assignment: CDR1 MNHEY and CDR2 SVGAGI. The CDR3, as DNA: TGTGCCAGCAGAAACAGGGGAGAAGGCGAGCAGTACTTC. Encoded protein: CASRNRGEGEQYF.

V gene TRBV7-6 combines with J gene TRBJ2-1; perhaps TRBD1 as D (6 bases). V dropped 5 bases and J dropped 5 bases, with 13 bases sitting between them. Per the germline V gene, CDR1 is SGHVS and CDR2 is FNYEAQ. The CDR3 has 14 amino acids. The CDR3 reads CASSGRDNHNEQFF. Here the CDR3 DNA reads TGTGCCAGCAGCGGACGGGACAACCACAATGAGCAGTTCTTC. The whole variable domain, remainder taken from reference TRBV7-6 and TRBJ2-1, is GAGVSQSPRYKVTKRGQDVALRCDPISGHVSLYWYRQALGQGPEFLTYFNYEAQQDKSGLPNDRFSAERPEGSISTLTIQRTEQRDSAMYRCASSGRDNHNEQFFGPGTRLTVL.

The genes are TRBV4-3 and TRBJ1-1; the D is unclear. CDR3 length: 16 amino acids. Germline CDR1 reads LGHNA; CDR2 reads YSLEER. V lost 0 bases to trimming and J lost 4 bases, with 15 bases between them. The CDR3 nucleotides are TGCGCCAGCAGCCAAGATAGGATTTCATACGGCACTGAAGCTTTCTTT. This sequence encodes CASSQDRISYGTEAFF.